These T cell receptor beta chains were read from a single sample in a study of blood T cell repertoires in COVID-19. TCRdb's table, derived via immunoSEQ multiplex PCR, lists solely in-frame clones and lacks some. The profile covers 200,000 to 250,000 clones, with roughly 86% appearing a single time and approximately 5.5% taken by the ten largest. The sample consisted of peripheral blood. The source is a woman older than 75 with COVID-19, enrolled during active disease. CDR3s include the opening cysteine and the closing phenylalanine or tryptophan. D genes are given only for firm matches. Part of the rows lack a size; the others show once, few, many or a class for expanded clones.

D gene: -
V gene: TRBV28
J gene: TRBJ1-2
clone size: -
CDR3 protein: CASSKERNYGYTF
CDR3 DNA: TGTGCCAGCAGCAAGGAGCGAAACTATGGCTACACCTTC

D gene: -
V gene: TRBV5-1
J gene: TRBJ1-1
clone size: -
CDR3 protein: CASTSSGNTEAFF
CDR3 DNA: TGCGCCAGCACCTCGTCAGGGAACACTGAAGCTTTCTTT

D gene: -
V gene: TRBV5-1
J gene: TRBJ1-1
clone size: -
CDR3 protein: CASGTRPGRREKNTEAFF
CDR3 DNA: TGCGCCAGCGGAACCCGGCCAGGAAGGAGGGAGAAGAACACTGAAGCTTTCTTT

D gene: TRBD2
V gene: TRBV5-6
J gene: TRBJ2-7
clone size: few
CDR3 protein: CASSLGEGRPSYEQYF
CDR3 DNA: TGTGCCAGCAGCCTGGGGGAGGGCAGGCCTTCCTACGAGCAGTACTTC

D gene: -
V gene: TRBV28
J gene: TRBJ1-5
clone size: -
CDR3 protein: CASSLWLSGNQPQHF
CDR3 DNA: TGTGCCAGCAGTTTATGGTTATCTGGCAATCAGCCCCAGCATTTT

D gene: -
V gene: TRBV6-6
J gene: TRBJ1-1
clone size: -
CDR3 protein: CASRGDRAFF
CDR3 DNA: TGTGCCAGCAGAGGGGATCGGGCTTTCTTT

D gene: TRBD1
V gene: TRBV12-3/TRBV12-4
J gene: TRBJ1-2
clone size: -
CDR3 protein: CASSTGGTYGYTF
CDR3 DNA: TGTGCCAGCAGTACAGGGGGAACCTATGGCTACACCTTC

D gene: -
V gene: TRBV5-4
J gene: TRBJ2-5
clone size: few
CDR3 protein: CASSFSGSGTQYF
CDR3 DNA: TGTGCCAGCAGCTTCTCGGGCTCGGGAACCCAGTACTTC

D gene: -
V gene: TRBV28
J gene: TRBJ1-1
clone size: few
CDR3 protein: CASSSGIKNTEAFF
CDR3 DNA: TGTGCCAGCAGTTCAGGGATTAAGAACACTGAAGCTTTCTTT

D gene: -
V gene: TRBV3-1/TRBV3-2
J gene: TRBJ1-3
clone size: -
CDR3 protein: CASSQDRGLGNTIYF
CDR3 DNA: TGTGCCAGCAGCCAAGATCGTGGCCTGGGAAACACCATATATTTT

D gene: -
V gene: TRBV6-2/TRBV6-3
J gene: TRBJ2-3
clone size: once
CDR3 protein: CASSYSVTQYF
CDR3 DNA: TGTGCCAGCAGTTATTCGGTCACGCAGTATTTT

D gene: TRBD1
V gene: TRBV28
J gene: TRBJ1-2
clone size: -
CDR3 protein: CASTPGQTSYGYTF
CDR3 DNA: TGTGCCAGCACCCCGGGACAGACATCATATGGCTACACCTTC

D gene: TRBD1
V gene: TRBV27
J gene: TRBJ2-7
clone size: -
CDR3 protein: CASSWEGTGPYEQYF
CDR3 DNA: TGTGCCAGCAGTTGGGAGGGGACAGGGCCCTACGAGCAGTACTTC

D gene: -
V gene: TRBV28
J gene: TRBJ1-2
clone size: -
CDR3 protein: CASIEGNYGYTF
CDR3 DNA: TGTGCCAGCATTGAGGGAAACTATGGCTACACCTTC

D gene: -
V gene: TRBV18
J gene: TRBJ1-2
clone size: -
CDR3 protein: CASSPEGRYGYTF
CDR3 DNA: TGTGCCAGCTCACCAGAGGGCCGATATGGCTACACCTTC

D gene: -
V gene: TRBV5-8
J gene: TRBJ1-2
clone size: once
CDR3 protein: CASSPVFVSYTF
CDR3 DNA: TGTGCCAGCAGCCCGGTTTTTGTTAGCTACACCTTC

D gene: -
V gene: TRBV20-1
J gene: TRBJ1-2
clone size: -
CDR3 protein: CSAFDYGYTF
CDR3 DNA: TGCAGTGCTTTCGACTATGGCTACACCTTC

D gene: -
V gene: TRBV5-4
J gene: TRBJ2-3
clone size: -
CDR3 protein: CASSFFPSTDTQYF
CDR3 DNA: TGTGCCAGCAGCTTCTTCCCGAGCACAGATACGCAGTATTTT

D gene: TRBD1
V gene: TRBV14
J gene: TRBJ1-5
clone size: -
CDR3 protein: CASSPQGAQNDQPQHF
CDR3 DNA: TGTGCCAGCAGCCCCCAGGGGGCGCAGAACGATCAGCCCCAGCATTTT

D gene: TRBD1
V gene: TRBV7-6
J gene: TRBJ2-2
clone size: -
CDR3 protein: CASSTLRGTGGTGELFF
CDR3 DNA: TGTGCCAGCAGCACACTCCGTGGGACAGGGGGCACCGGGGAGCTGTTTTTT

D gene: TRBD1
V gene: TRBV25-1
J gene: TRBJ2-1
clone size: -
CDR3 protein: CASTAPHTGQLGQFF
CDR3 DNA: TGTGCCAGCACTGCCCCCCACACGGGACAGCTAGGGCAGTTCTTC

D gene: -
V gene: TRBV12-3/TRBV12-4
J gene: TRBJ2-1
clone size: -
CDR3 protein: CASSLGLEQFF
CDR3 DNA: TGTGCCAGCAGCCTCGGACTCGAGCAGTTCTTC

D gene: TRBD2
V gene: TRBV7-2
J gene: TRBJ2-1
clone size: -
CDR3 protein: CASSLSRGVVGNEQFF
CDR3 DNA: TGTGCCAGCAGCTTATCCCGGGGGGTGGTCGGGAATGAGCAGTTCTTC

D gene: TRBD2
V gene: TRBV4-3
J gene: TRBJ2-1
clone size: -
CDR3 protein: CASSRLLAGEGYEQFF
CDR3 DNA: TGCGCCAGCAGCCGCTTACTAGCGGGGGAGGGGTATGAGCAGTTCTTC

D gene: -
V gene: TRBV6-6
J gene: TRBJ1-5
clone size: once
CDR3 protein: CASRPGSIAQPQHF
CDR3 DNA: TGTGCCAGCAGACCAGGGTCTATTGCCCAGCCCCAGCATTTT

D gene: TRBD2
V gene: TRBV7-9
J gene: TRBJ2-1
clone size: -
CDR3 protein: CASSYTSGGENEQFF
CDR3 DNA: TGTGCCAGCAGCTACACTAGCGGGGGGGAGAATGAGCAGTTCTTC

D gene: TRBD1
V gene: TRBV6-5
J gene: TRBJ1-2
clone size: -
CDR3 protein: CASRPAGTGAGYTF
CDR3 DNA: TGTGCCAGCAGACCAGCCGGGACAGGGGCAGGCTACACCTTC

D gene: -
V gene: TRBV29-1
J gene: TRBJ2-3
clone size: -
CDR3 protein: CSVDAGTDTQYF
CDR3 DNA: TGCAGCGTTGACGCAGGTACAGATACGCAGTATTTT

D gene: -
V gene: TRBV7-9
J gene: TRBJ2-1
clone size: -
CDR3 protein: CASSLAISYNEQFF
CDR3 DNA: TGTGCCAGCAGCTTAGCGATCAGCTACAATGAGCAGTTCTTC

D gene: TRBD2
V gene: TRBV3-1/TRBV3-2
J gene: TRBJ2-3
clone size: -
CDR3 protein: CASSQDQTSGGTDTQYF
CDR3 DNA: TGTGCCAGCAGCCAGGACCAAACTAGCGGGGGTACAGATACGCAGTATTTT

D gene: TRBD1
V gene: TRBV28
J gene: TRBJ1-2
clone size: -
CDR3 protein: CASTDTIGQADEGYTF
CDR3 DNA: TGTGCCAGCACCGACACCATAGGACAGGCCGACGAAGGCTACACCTTC

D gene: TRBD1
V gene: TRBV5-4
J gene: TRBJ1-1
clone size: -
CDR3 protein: CASSLGSGQGGTEAFF
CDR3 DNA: TGTGCCAGCAGCTTAGGATCGGGACAGGGTGGCACTGAAGCTTTCTTT

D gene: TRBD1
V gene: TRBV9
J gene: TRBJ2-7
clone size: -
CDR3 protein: CASSLRTGGDEQYF
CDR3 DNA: TGTGCCAGCAGCCTCCGGACAGGGGGGGACGAGCAGTACTTC

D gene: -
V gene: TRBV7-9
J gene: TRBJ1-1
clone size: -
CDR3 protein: CASNAQAANTEAFF
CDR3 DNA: TGTGCCAGCAATGCACAGGCTGCGAACACTGAAGCTTTCTTT

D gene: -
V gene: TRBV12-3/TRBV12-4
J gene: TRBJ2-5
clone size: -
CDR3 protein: CASSPGETQYF
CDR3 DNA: TGTGCCAGCAGTCCCGGAGAGACCCAGTACTTC

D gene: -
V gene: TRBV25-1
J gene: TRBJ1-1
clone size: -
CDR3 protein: CASSDQGRVNTEAFF
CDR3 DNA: TGTGCCAGCAGTGACCAGGGGAGAGTGAACACTGAAGCTTTCTTT

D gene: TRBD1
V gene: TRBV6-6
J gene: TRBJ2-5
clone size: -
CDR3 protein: CASSSGQGGETQYF
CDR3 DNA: TGTGCCAGCAGTTCCGGACAGGGGGGAGAGACCCAGTACTTC

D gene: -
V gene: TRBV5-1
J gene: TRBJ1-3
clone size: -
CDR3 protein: CASRVGSSGNTIYF
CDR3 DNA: TGCGCCAGCAGGGTCGGGAGCTCTGGAAACACCATATATTTT

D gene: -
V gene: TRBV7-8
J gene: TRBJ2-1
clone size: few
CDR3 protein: CASSLAEQERRSSYNEQFF
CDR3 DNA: TGTGCCAGCAGCTTAGCAGAACAGGAACGGAGAAGCTCCTACAATGAGCAGTTCTTC